These 29 T cell receptor beta chains came from one sample sequenced in a study of shared clonotypes between healthy human individuals. This table comes from immunoSEQ multiplex PCR, and its TCRdb copy is limited to in-frame clones, with some not included. The sample gives over a million clones, around 97% of which show up once; roughly 1.2% is in the top ten. Source material: naive CD4+ T cells sorted from blood. Subset in this sample: CD45RA+ positively selected. The receptors originated from a man aged 25-45 years in good health.

The chain is built from TRBV19 and TRBJ2-3, with D possibly matching TRBD2 (5 bases). CDR1 LNHDA and CDR2 SQIVND come from the germline V gene (reference sequence). The CDR3 sequence is 14 residues long. Trimming pared 6 bases from V and 6 bases from J, leaving 16 bases between. This CDR3 is CASSLRLGADTQYF. DNA for the CDR3: TGTGCCAGTAGCTTGCGGCTGGGAGCGGATACGCAGTATTTT.

The chain recombines TRBV7-9 with TRBJ2-1; 10 bases agree with TRBD2. J gave up 13 bases and V 3 bases, and 9 bases lay outside the gene matches. Per germline, CDR1 SEHNR and CDR2 FQNEAQ (reference sequence). CDR3 length: 14 amino acids. The chain's CDR3 is CASSFKVSGRLQFF. DNA for the CDR3: TGTGCCAGCAGCTTCAAAGTTAGCGGGAGGCTTCAGTTCTTC. Full variable domain (remainder filled in from reference TRBV7-9 and TRBJ2-1): DTGVSQNPRHKITKRGQNVTFRCDPISEHNRLYWYRQTLGQGPEFLTYFQNEAQLEKSRLLSDRFSAERPKGSFSTLEIQRTEQGDSAMYLCASSFKVSGRLQFFGPGTRLTVL.

This chain connects TRBV5-1 to TRBJ2-5; D is possibly TRBD1 (6 bases). In germline, CDR1 is SGHRS, CDR2 YFSETQ. The CDR3 is made up of 14 amino acids. The V and J ends lost 4 bases and 0 bases respectively, with 10 bases between them. DNA of the CDR3: TGCGCCAGCAGCCATGGGACAAACCAAGAGACCCAGTACTTC. The encoded protein is CASSHGTNQETQYF.

The J gene is TRBJ2-7, the V gene TRBV5-4; TRBD1 aligns across 9 bases. The CDR3 spans 15 residues. The V gene's germline CDR1 is SGHNT and CDR2 YYREEE (reference sequence). The V gene end was trimmed by 4 bases and the J gene end by 3 bases; junction bases not matched to a gene: 8. The CDR3 loop reads CASSDGRDRVYEQYF. DNA of the CDR3: TGTGCCAGCAGCGACGGACGGGACAGGGTCTACGAGCAGTACTTC.

V and J are TRBV4-3 and TRBJ2-2; 12 nucleotides line up with TRBD2. Germline CDR1 reads LGHNA; CDR2 reads YSLEER. J was trimmed by 6 bases and V by 4 bases; bases with no gene match: 0. The CDR3 spans 14 residues. The DNA for the CDR3 is TGCGCCAGCAGCCGACTAGCGGGAGCCGGGGAGCTGTTTTTT. It yields the protein CASSRLAGAGELFF.

This chain joins TRBV5-1 and TRBJ2-5; 14 bases are a match to TRBD2. The J call may be faulty, since TRBJ2-7 better matches the DNA end. CDR3 size: 17 residues. Germline lookup yields CDR1 SGHRS and CDR2 YFSETQ. The CDR3 bases are TGCGCCAGCAGCAGGACTAGCGGGGGGATTTACCCCTACGAGCAGTACTTC. It codes for CASSRTSGGIYPYEQYF.

The rearrangement uses TRBV5-1 and TRBJ1-1, with D possibly matching TRBD1 (5 bases). Trimming removed 4 bases at V and 0 bases at J, with 10 bases between. Germline lookup yields CDR1 SGHRS and CDR2 YFSETQ. The CDR3 covers 14 residues. The CDR3 sequence is CASSPGALNTEAFF. In DNA, the CDR3 is TGCGCCAGCAGCCCCGGGGCCCTGAACACTGAAGCTTTCTTT.

With respect to this clone: A read error may account for a junction end that differs from germline. The genes are TRBV7-7 and TRBJ2-7; no clear D. Germline V gives CDR1 SSHAT, CDR2 FNYEAQ (reference sequence). This CDR3 is built from 13 residues. The DNA of the CDR3 is TGTGCTAGCAGCTTAGGCCGAGCCTACGAGCAGTACTTC. It is translated as CASSLGRAYEQYF.

The CDR3 coding sequence is TGTGCCAGCAGCTTGCGGACAGATGGGACCGAGCAGTACTTC. It codes for CASSLRTDGTEQYF. The rearrangement links TRBV5-5 to TRBJ2-7, with D maybe TRBD1 (6 bases). The germline CDR1 and CDR2 sequences are SGHKS and YYEKEE (reference sequence). Trimming cost V 1 base and J 6 bases, with 14 bases left between them. There are 14 residues in the CDR3.

Turning to this clone: The sample holds other DNA sequences that translate to the same CDR3. V is TRBV2 and J is TRBJ1-1; D may be TRBD1 (5 bases). The V and J ends lost 3 bases and 0 bases respectively, with 5 bases between them. The germline CDR1 and CDR2 sequences are SNHLY and FYNNEI. The CDR3 totals 13 residues. Here the CDR3 DNA reads TGTGCCAGCAGTGAGGGGGTGAACACTGAAGCTTTCTTT. Its protein is CASSEGVNTEAFF. Full variable domain (rest looked up from reference TRBV2 and TRBJ1-1): EPEVTQTPSHQVTQMGQEVILRCVPISNHLYFYWYRQILGQKVEFLVSFYNNEISEKSEIFDDQFSVERPDGSNFTLKIRSTKLEDSAMYFCASSEGVNTEAFFGQGTRLTVV.

The chain recombines TRBV4-3 with TRBJ2-1, with D possibly TRBD2 on 6 matching bases. This CDR3 is built from 15 residues. V was clipped by 0 bases and J by 7 bases, with 13 bases between them. Germline CDR1 is LGHNA and CDR2 is YSLEER. CDR3 region: CASSQEPLGSNEQFF. The CDR3, as DNA: TGCGCCAGCAGCCAAGAGCCCCTCGGGAGTAATGAGCAGTTCTTC.

As to this clone: Distinct nucleotide sequences in the sample also encode this CDR3. This chain connects TRBV27 to TRBJ2-2, with D uncertain. The V and J ends lost 2 bases and 5 bases respectively, with 3 bases between them. The CDR3 runs 12 residues. CDR1 and CDR2 (germline): MNHEY, SMNVEV (reference sequence). CDR3 region: CASSLGTGELFF. The DNA of the CDR3 is TGTGCCAGCAGTTTAGGGACCGGGGAGCTGTTTTTT.

The rearrangement links TRBV2 to TRBJ2-3; 9 bases line up with TRBD1. The J segment lost 2 bases and the V segment lost 10 bases, leaving 10 bases of the junction unmatched. The CDR3 is 15 residues long. Germline-derived CDR1 and CDR2 are SNHLY and FYNNEI. This CDR3 reads CATHENRGLTDTQYF. The CDR3 bases are TGTGCCACCCACGAGAACAGGGGGCTCACAGATACGCAGTATTTT.

This sequence joins TRBV11-2 and TRBJ2-7, with 9 bases lining up with TRBD2. The germline gives CDR1 SGHAT, CDR2 FQNNGV. The CDR3 spans 16 residues. V was clipped by 5 bases and J by 3 bases; unmatched bases: 11. The DNA of the CDR3 is TGTGCCAGCAGCCAGTTCGCGACTAGCGGTAACTACGAGCAGTACTTC. Translating gives CASSQFATSGNYEQYF.

The chain combines TRBV4-2 with TRBJ1-1; a possible D gene is TRBD1 (5 bases). The germline CDR1 and CDR2 sequences are LGHNA and YNFKEQ. This CDR3 region has 17 residues. The V and J ends lost 0 bases and 0 bases respectively, with 14 bases between them. As DNA, the CDR3 is TGTGCCAGCAGCCAAGACCCGGGACTCCCCATGAACACTGAAGCTTTCTTT. Translated, it gives CASSQDPGLPMNTEAFF.

The chain links TRBV2 to TRBJ1-4; a weak D match, TRBD1 (6 bases). There are 14 residues in the CDR3. Trimming removed 6 bases at V and 7 bases at J, with 15 bases between. CDR1 is SNHLY, CDR2 FYNNEI, per germline. The CDR3 coding sequence is TGTGCCAGCAGGCGACAGGCGGAACTTGAAAAACTGTTTTTT. As protein: CASRRQAELEKLFF.

The V gene is TRBV9, the J gene TRBJ2-7; D is possibly TRBD1 or TRBD2 (6 bases each). The CDR3 extends over 14 amino acids. Germline-derived CDR1 and CDR2 are SGDLS and YYNGEE. The V end lost 0 bases, the J end lost 6 bases, and 13 bases lay between the germline ends. The DNA of the CDR3 is TGTGCCAGCAGCGTAGGTACACAGGGACTCGAGCAGTACTTC. Residues: CASSVGTQGLEQYF. The full variable domain, rest sourced from reference TRBV9 and TRBJ2-7, is DSGVTQTPKHLITATGQRVTLRCSPRSGDLSVYWYQQSLDQGLQFLIQYYNGEERAKGNILERFSAQQFPDLHSELNLSSLELGDSALYFCASSVGTQGLEQYFGPGTRLTVT.

The genes are TRBV6-6 and TRBJ2-4; a weak D match, TRBD1 (8 bases). Looked up from germline, CDR1 is MNHNY and CDR2 is SVGAGI (reference sequence). The CDR3 is 16 amino acids. The V and J ends lost 6 bases and 7 bases respectively, with 22 bases between them. CDR3 region: CASRGWSGQGGNIQYF. The CDR3, as DNA: TGTGCCAGCAGGGGATGGAGCGGACAGGGAGGGAACATTCAGTACTTC.

The chain recombines TRBV11-2 with TRBJ2-7, with D perhaps TRBD2 (5 bases). Germline V lookup: CDR1 SGHAT, CDR2 FQNNGV. V was pared by 3 bases and J by 2 bases, with 14 bases between. This CDR3 is 15 amino acids long. The CDR3 DNA reads as TGTGCCAGCAGCTTCCAAACGGGGTACCCCTACGAGCAGTACTTC. It specifies CASSFQTGYPYEQYF.

The V gene is TRBV5-6, the J gene TRBJ2-5; 10 bases agree with TRBD1. From germline, CDR1 is SGHDT and CDR2 YYEEEE. The CDR3 contains 13 residues. The V segment lost 4 bases and the J segment 10 bases; nucleotides outside the gene matches: 7. In nucleotides, the CDR3 is TGTGCCAGCAGCGCCGGACAGGGGGAAGGCCAGTACTTC. Its protein product is CASSAGQGEGQYF.

The chain combines TRBV5-1 with TRBJ1-2; D call uncertain. The CDR3 consists of 13 residues. The ends were cut back, 0 bases at V and 7 bases at J, with 10 bases in the middle. CDR1 and CDR2 (germline): SGHRS, YFSETQ. The CDR3 is CASSLVPAAGYTF. The DNA of the CDR3 is TGCGCCAGCAGCTTGGTCCCAGCCGCTGGCTACACCTTC.

The chain is built from TRBV7-9 and TRBJ1-2, with 7 bases matching TRBD1. The length of the CDR3 is 14 residues. V was pared by 2 bases and J by 2 bases, with 2 bases of the junction left unmatched. Germline V CDR1 and CDR2: SEHNR, FQNEAQ (reference sequence). CDR3 sequence: CASSLMDRNYGYTF. The CDR3 coding sequence is TGTGCCAGCAGCTTAATGGACAGGAACTATGGCTACACCTTC. The whole variable domain, remainder taken from reference TRBV7-9 and TRBJ1-2, is DTGVSQNPRHKITKRGQNVTFRCDPISEHNRLYWYRQTLGQGPEFLTYFQNEAQLEKSRLLSDRFSAERPKGSFSTLEIQRTEQGDSAMYLCASSLMDRNYGYTFGSGTRLTVV.

A note on this clone: The same CDR3 arises from other DNA sequences in this sample as well. This chain joins TRBV19 and TRBJ2-3, with TRBD1 matching over 10 bases. The germline V gene has CDR1 LNHDA and CDR2 SQIVND (reference sequence). The CDR3 contains 16 residues. With 5 bases clipped from V and 4 bases from J, the junction kept 9 bases outside the gene matches. The CDR3 region has the DNA TGTGCCAGTAGTCTAATGCGGACAGGGGGTTCAGATACGCAGTATTTT. Translation: CASSLMRTGGSDTQYF.

This chain connects TRBV28 to TRBJ1-1; TRBD1 might be the D (5 bases). V lost 2 bases, J lost 10 bases, and 17 bases lay in between. The length of the CDR3 is 14 residues. Germline loops: CDR1 MDHEN, CDR2 SYDVKM. This CDR3 is CASSLVGAVLAAFF. CDR3 nucleotide sequence: TGTGCCAGCAGTTTAGTCGGGGCGGTGTTGGCAGCTTTCTTT.

CDR3 residues: CASAHATNEQFF. The CDR3 bases are TGTGCCAGTGCCCACGCTACCAATGAGCAGTTCTTC. The V call is TRBV19, the J call TRBJ2-1, with no clear D. V lost 8 bases and J lost 6, with 11 bases in between. The CDR3 extends over 12 amino acids. Germline CDR1 and CDR2: LNHDA and SQIVND (reference sequence).

The chain recombines TRBV25-1 with TRBJ2-7; 8 bases fit TRBD2. The ends lost 4 bases at V and 2 bases at J; junction bases unmatched: 7. CDR3 length equals 15 residues. The germline gives CDR1 MGHDK, CDR2 SYGVNS. Here the CDR3 reads CASSVTSGGPYEQYF. In DNA, the CDR3 is TGTGCCAGCAGTGTCACTAGCGGCGGGCCCTACGAGCAGTACTTC.

This sequence joins TRBV29-1 and TRBJ2-1, with D unclear. The V and J ends lost 6 bases and 0 bases respectively, with 12 bases between them. Germline values: CDR1 SQVTM, CDR2 ANQGSEA. This CDR3 has 14 amino acids. CDR3: CSVAVPSSYNEQFF. As DNA, the CDR3 is TGCAGCGTCGCAGTTCCGAGCTCCTACAATGAGCAGTTCTTC.

The CDR3 sequence is CASSLDRTFYEQYF. In DNA form, the CDR3 reads TGCGCCAGCAGCTTGGACAGGACTTTCTACGAGCAGTACTTC. The chain links TRBV5-1 to TRBJ2-7; D is possibly TRBD1 or TRBD2 (5 bases each). The CDR3 loop spans 14 amino acids. Trimming stripped 0 bases from V and 3 bases from J, with 10 bases between. The germline gives CDR1 SGHRS, CDR2 YFSETQ.

V gene TRBV5-5 combines with J gene TRBJ2-7, with 11 bases that match TRBD2. The CDR3 length is 16 residues. From germline, CDR1 is SGHKS and CDR2 YYEKEE (reference sequence). After removal of 0 bases from V and 4 bases from J, the junction contained 6 bases not matched to a gene. The CDR3 loop reads CASSLDSGRASYEQYF. As DNA, the CDR3 is TGTGCCAGCAGCTTGGATAGCGGGAGGGCCAGTTACGAGCAGTACTTC.